This T cell receptor (beta chain) was observed in a study of patients and donors after allogeneic stem cell transplantation. CDR3 length equals 15 residues. Trimming took off 0 bases at V and 0 bases at J, with 6 bases between the two ends. Germline-derived CDR1 and CDR2 are SGHRS and YFSETQ. TCRdb re-called the RT-PCR reads with MiXCR, one entry per CDR3 protein. The sample carries about 160,000 distinct CDR3 sequences, approximately 25% recorded once. Ten or more counts support this clonotype. The material sequenced was blood, either unsorted or a sorted T cell fraction (not recorded which). This clonotype was sampled from a human donor who was either an allogeneic HSCT recipient or a stem cell or donor lymphocyte infusion donor (not recorded which). It is not recorded whose cells these are; they may come from a transplant donor. This sequence joins TRBV5-1 and TRBJ1-4; D is unresolved. CDR3: CASSLAPATNEKLFF. In DNA, the CDR3 is TGCGCCAGCAGCTTGGCCCCTGCAACTAATGAAAAACTGTTTTTT.